This T cell receptor (beta chain) was identified in a study of control samples from healthy donors and cancer patients. The germline gives CDR1 KGHSH, CDR2 LQKENI. Trimming left V 2 bases short and J 5 bases short, with 17 bases between. This CDR3 region has 16 residues. This clone was recorded once. Produced via immunoSEQ multiplex PCR; TCRdb's table is partial and in-frame only. The table lists approximately 120,000 clones, about 92% of them singletons. Sequenced sample: PBMCs. The chain carries TRBV18 and TRBJ2-3; D possibly corresponds to TRBD1 (6 bases). The receptor was derived from a man of 80 years or more with head and neck cancer. CDR3 coding DNA: TGTGCCAGCTCACCAGGGGCAGGGGCAGGTGGAGATACGCAGTATTTT. The encoded protein is CASSPGAGAGGDTQYF.